Listed below are T cell receptor beta chains from one sample, sequenced in a study of blood T cell repertoires in COVID-19. Assay used: immunoSEQ multiplex PCR; TCRdb lists only in-frame clones, some missing. This table has 62,000 or so clones, more than 75% appearing once. The sequencing sample was made of peripheral blood. These receptors originate from a human donor in a cohort sampled during active COVID-19. CDR3s include the opening cysteine and the closing phenylalanine or tryptophan. A D gene is named only where the DNA matches it firmly. Expanded clones get a size class; other rows say once, few or many, or leave the size out.

clone_size | j_call | d_call | v_call | cdr3_aa | cdr3_nt
NA | TRBJ1-5 | TRBD1 | TRBV5-6 | CASSLKGASNQPQHF | TGTGCCAGCAGCTTGAAGGGGGCAAGCAATCAGCCCCAGCATTTT
NA | TRBJ2-1 | TRBD2 | TRBV25-1 | CASSRGGGYNEQFF | TGTGCCAGCAGCCGGGGCGGGGGATACAATGAGCAGTTCTTC
NA | TRBJ2-3 | TRBD1 | TRBV30 | CAWSGGGTGRPYSTQYF | TGTGCCTGGAGTGGTGGGGGGACAGGGCGCCCTTATAGTACGCAGTATTTT
NA | TRBJ2-5 | TRBD2 | TRBV28 | CASSAPEGGGASETQYF | TGTGCCAGCAGCGCTCCCGAGGGCGGGGGGGCGTCAGAGACCCAGTACTTC
NA | TRBJ2-2 | TRBD1 | TRBV7-9 | CASSIPGQATTGELFF | TGTGCCAGCTCGATTCCTGGACAGGCTACAACCGGGGAGCTGTTTTTT
NA | TRBJ2-7 | NA | TRBV3-1/TRBV3-2 | CASSQVTGAEQYF | TGTGCCAGCAGCCAAGTGACGGGTGCCGAGCAGTACTTC
NA | TRBJ1-4 | TRBD1 | TRBV5-1 | CASSLGQGEKLFF | TGCGCCAGCAGCTTGGGACAGGGAGAAAAACTGTTTTTT
NA | TRBJ1-2 | NA | TRBV29-1 | CSVNEGHGYTF | TGCAGCGTGAACGAGGGTCATGGCTACACCTTC
few | TRBJ2-3 | TRBD1 | TRBV24-1 | CATSDSPGGTQYF | TGTGCCACCAGTGATTCCCCAGGGGGTACGCAGTATTTT
NA | TRBJ1-2 | NA | TRBV15 | CATSRAPSEVVGYTF | TGTGCCACCAGCAGAGCACCCAGTGAGGTCGTCGGCTACACCTTC
few | TRBJ1-3 | TRBD1 | TRBV2 | CASTRDRGDYTIYF | TGTGCCAGCACTAGGGACAGGGGGGATTACACCATATATTTT
NA | TRBJ2-2 | TRBD1 | TRBV19 | CASSFQQGAAGELFF | TGTGCCAGTAGTTTTCAACAGGGGGCCGCCGGGGAGCTGTTTTTT
NA | TRBJ2-7 | TRBD1 | TRBV6-5 | CASSYSRGQGAGEQYF | TGTGCCAGCAGTTACTCTAGGGGACAGGGGGCTGGCGAGCAGTACTTC
NA | TRBJ2-5 | NA | TRBV7-8 | CASSNPDRVQETQYF | TGTGCCAGCAGCAACCCAGACAGAGTCCAAGAGACCCAGTACTTC
NA | TRBJ2-4 | NA | TRBV18 | CASSPLSVLSAENIQYF | TGTGCCAGCTCACCACTATCCGTTCTGTCAGCGGAAAACATTCAGTACTTC
NA | TRBJ2-7 | TRBD1 | TRBV10-3 | CATFPPGGFGHEQYF | TGTGCCACCTTTCCCCCAGGGGGCTTCGGTCACGAGCAGTACTTC
NA | TRBJ2-3 | NA | TRBV5-5 | CASSPGQLGTDTQYF | TGTGCCAGCAGTCCTGGACAGTTGGGCACAGATACGCAGTATTTT
NA | TRBJ2-1 | TRBD2 | TRBV7-3 | CASSPTRGGVNEQFF | TGTGCCAGCAGCCCCACGCGGGGGGGGGTCAATGAGCAGTTCTTC
NA | TRBJ1-1 | NA | TRBV15 | CATRVVGPGTEAFF | TGTGCCACCAGGGTTGTGGGGCCTGGCACTGAAGCTTTCTTT
NA | TRBJ2-3 | NA | TRBV11-1 | CASATRGTSRTDTQYF | TGTGCCAGCGCCACCCGGGGGACCTCTCGCACAGATACGCAGTATTTT
NA | TRBJ1-2 | NA | TRBV29-1 | CSVEEGGYGYTF | TGCAGCGTTGAAGAGGGGGGCTATGGCTACACCTTC
NA | TRBJ1-6 | TRBD1 | TRBV9 | CASSGTGGNNSPLHF | TGTGCCAGCAGCGGGACAGGGGGCAATAATTCACCCCTCCACTTT
NA | TRBJ2-3 | NA | TRBV2 | CASSEDGGRGTDTQYF | TGTGCCAGCAGTGAGGATGGGGGGAGAGGGACAGATACGCAGTATTTT
NA | TRBJ2-1 | TRBD1 | TRBV10-2 | CASKKDRETYNEQFF | TGCGCCAGCAAGAAAGACAGGGAAACCTACAATGAGCAGTTCTTC